This T cell receptor beta chain is drawn from a study of cytotoxic CD8 clonotypes in ibrutinib-treated CLL listed by TCRdb under 2021. In terms of the full investigation: The cohort was composed of under 12 relapsed/refractory and fewer than 16 treatment-naive patients; IGHV unmutated status was identified in approximately 17 patients. An average of about 250,000 productive templates and approximately 91,000 productive rearrangements was obtained per sample. Of the roughly 81 people in the trial, some 28 had longitudinal samples available. Every sample from remission and from progressive disease was obtained while the patients were still on ibrutinib. Partial responses were observed in about 24 patients and complete responses in 2; after a median follow-up of 68 months, remission was maintained in 15 or so patients and progression was observed in roughly 12. Cryopreserved peripheral blood mononuclear cells were obtained prior to treatment, at the time of response, and at either disease progression or sustained remission. Samples at response were collected after a median of about 12 months of treatment, with a range of 6 to 36 months. The research as a whole found: Public clonotypes were rare and either shrank or stayed stable during treatment, and the rise in clonality at ibrutinib response reflected expansion of private clonotypes. At ibrutinib response clonality went up, during sustained remission it held steady, and at progression it dropped back toward baseline. Baseline clonality exceeded that of age-matched healthy donors and correlated strongly with circulating CD8+ T-cell counts. Sampling times were not matched between sustained-remission and progressing patients, and lymph node repertoires were not studied.

The time point label corresponds to: about eleven months on ibrutinib. Approximately 2 micrograms of genomic DNA were extracted from cryopreserved PBMCs for TCR beta library preparation. High-throughput TCR beta sequencing was performed on longitudinal blood samples from CLL patients receiving ibrutinib monotherapy. The patients were enrolled in a single-center, open-label phase 2 trial of ibrutinib monotherapy. Ends trimmed: V by 0 bases, J by 4 bases; bases unmatched to a gene: 6. Sequences SGHRS (CDR1) and YFSETQ (CDR2) are obtained from the germline V gene. Spanning cysteine to phenylalanine, the CDR3 consists of 16 amino acids. Only the CDR3 part of the read is kept: 48 bases, read in frame from the first base. Notes on this clone: The target of this receptor is not known. One base away there is no much larger clone; base qualities are not given.

The goal of deep resolution MiSeq sequencing was a depth between 1 in 1 million and 1 in 200,000 T cells, and coverage averaged 10x per clonotype. TCR beta libraries were generated with the immunoSEQ hsTCRB Kit. The published analysis was carried out like this. The data were analyzed with ImmunoSEQ Analyzer and ImmunoSEQ Data Assistant, and V, D and J gene assignments followed IMGT definitions. Clonality, which ranges from 0 to 1, was calculated by subtracting the normalized Shannon entropy of productive rearrangement frequencies from one. Public clonotype analysis was restricted to overrepresented clonotypes comprising at least 0.05% of each patient's repertoire. Around 13 age-matched healthy donor repertoires from immuneACCESS were used as controls for clonality. TCRdb provides this immuneACCESS table in a form limited to in-frame rearrangements. Some clones are lacking; in checked studies, under half of them reflect an unresolved V gene, and why the rest are absent is not known. The DNA gave D and trimming, while V, J and clone size come from that table. The sample has some 200,000 clones on record, nearly 80% of them singletons. More than 9.5% of the sample belongs to the ten largest clones.

This chain joins TRBV5-1 to TRBJ2-1; TRBD2 lines up with 8 middle nucleotides. This sequence was found in a human donor with chronic lymphocytic leukemia. The input for sequencing was PBMCs, taken after 12 months of ibrutinib treatment. The CDR3 protein: CASSLDLQRGYNEQFF. The nucleotides read TGCGCCAGCAGCTTGGATCTGCAGCGGGGGTACAATGAGCAGTTCTTC.